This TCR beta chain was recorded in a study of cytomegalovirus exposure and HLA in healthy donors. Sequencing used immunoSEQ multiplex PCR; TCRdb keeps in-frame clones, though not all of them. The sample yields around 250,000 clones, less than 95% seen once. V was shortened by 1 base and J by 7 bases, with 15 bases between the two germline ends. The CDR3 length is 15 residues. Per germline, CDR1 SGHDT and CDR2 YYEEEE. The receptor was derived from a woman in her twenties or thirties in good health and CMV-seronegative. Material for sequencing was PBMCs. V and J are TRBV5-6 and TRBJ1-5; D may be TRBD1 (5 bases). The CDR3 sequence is CASSLMGPGRQPQHF. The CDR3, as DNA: TGTGCCAGCAGCTTGATGGGGCCAGGGAGGCAGCCCCAGCATTTT.